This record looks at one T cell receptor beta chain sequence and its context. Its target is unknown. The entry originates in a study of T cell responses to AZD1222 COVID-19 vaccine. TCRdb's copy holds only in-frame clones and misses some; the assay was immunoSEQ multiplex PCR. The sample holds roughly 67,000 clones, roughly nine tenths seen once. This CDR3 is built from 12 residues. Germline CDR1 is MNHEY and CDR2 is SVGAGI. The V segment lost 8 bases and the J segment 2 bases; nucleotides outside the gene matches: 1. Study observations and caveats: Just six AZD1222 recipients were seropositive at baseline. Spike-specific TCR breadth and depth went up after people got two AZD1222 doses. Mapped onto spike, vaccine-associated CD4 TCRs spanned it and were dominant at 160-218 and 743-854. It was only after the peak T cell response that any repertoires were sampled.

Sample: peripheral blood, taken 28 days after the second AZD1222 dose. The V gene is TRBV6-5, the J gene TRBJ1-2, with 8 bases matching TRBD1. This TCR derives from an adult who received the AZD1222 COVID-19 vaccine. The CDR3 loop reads CASGQGNYGYTF. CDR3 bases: TGTGCCAGCGGACAGGGAAACTATGGCTACACCTTC.